This TCR beta chain was recorded in a study of blood T cells in healthy people across ages. Sample-barcoded 5' priming and a J-beta primer mix drove a second PCR of about 6 to 12 cycles. TCRdb called the 5' RACE reads again in MiXCR, with one record for every CDR3 protein. Of about 630,000 distinct CDR3 sequences listed, under 25% are singletons. Sequencing was done on a sample of blood. This sequence was found in a man in his sixties or seventies in good health.

Here the CDR3 DNA reads TGTGCCAGCAGTGAATCGGGGGTCGTAACCGGGGAGCTGTTTTTT. It specifies CASSESGVVTGELFF. J is TRBJ2-2 and V is TRBV2; perhaps TRBD2 as D (6 bases). V lost 2 bases and J 5 bases, leaving 12 bases between the germline ends. CDR3 size: 15 residues. The germline V gene has CDR1 SNHLY and CDR2 FYNNEI.